The 11 T cell receptor beta chains below come from one sample, sequenced in a study of shared clonotypes between healthy human individuals (dated by TCRdb to the early 2020s). Receptor libraries were prepared by the immunoSEQ multiplex PCR assay. This is the immuneACCESS table as TCRdb keeps it, with only in-frame sequences that have V and J called. A part of the clones is gone; compared with another copy, unresolved V genes explain less than half, and the rest is unexplained. For this sample there are around 440,000 clones; around 77% appear just once. Around 13% of the sample comes from the top ten. Material for sequencing was PBMCs. The receptors come from a woman aged 40 to 50 in good health. Some clones in this sample may be carry-over from other donors' samples.

The chain has TRBV7-6 and TRBJ2-1; no reliable D call. Trimming cost V 1 base and J 7 bases, with 11 bases left between them. This CDR3 has 14 amino acids. Germline V CDR1 and CDR2: SGHVS, FNYEAQ. The CDR3 loop is CASSLEGSRNEQFF. CDR3 coding DNA: TGTGCCAGCAGCTTAGAGGGTAGCAGGAATGAGCAGTTCTTC.

This clone was picked up many times. This chain uses TRBV19 with TRBJ2-7; D not certain. The ends were cut back, 8 bases at V and 10 bases at J, with 24 bases in the middle. CDR3 length equals 14 residues. Germline CDR1 is LNHDA and CDR2 is SQIVND (reference sequence). In nucleotides, the CDR3 is TGTGCCAGTTTGGTCCATACGCCCTCCACCCGACAGTACTTC. It yields the protein CASLVHTPSTRQYF.

This chain connects TRBV5-1 to TRBJ2-3; D not certain. Germline CDR1 reads SGHRS; CDR2 reads YFSETQ. The CDR3 has 14 amino acids. The V end was cut by 0 bases, the J end by 5 bases, with 10 bases between. The CDR3 DNA is TGCGCCAGCAGCTTGGCACCGACGGTAGATACGCAGTATTTT. It translates to CASSLAPTVDTQYF. Looking up the rest from reference TRBV5-1 and TRBJ2-3 gives the full variable domain: KAGVTQTPRYLIKTRGQQVTLSCSPISGHRSVSWYQQTPGQGLQFLFEYFSETQRNKGNFPGRFSGRQFSNSRSEMNVSTLELGDSALYLCASSLAPTVDTQYFGPGTRLTVL.

This clone came up many times. The chain is built from TRBV9 and TRBJ1-6, with 7 bases lining up with TRBD1. The CDR3 loop spans 15 amino acids. Losses at the gene ends were 4 bases for V and 7 bases for J; bases not matched to a gene: 8. Germline V gene lookup returns CDR1 SGDLS and CDR2 YYNGEE. The CDR3: CASSRDSQKNSPLHF. DNA for the CDR3: TGTGCCAGCAGCAGGGACAGCCAAAAAAATTCACCCCTCCACTTT.

Note on this clone: A much larger clone sits a single nucleotide away, making a read error possible. The sample has other DNA sequences that encode this CDR3 too. The chain combines TRBV5-4 with TRBJ1-1, with D unresolved. Per germline, CDR1 SGHNT and CDR2 YYREEE (reference sequence). The CDR3 loop spans 11 amino acids. V was clipped by 1 base and J by 2 bases, with 0 bases between them. The CDR3 sequence is CASSLNTEAFF. The CDR3 DNA reads TGTGCCAGCAGCTTGAACACTGAAGCTTTCTTT.

About this clone itself: A read error is likely here: a far larger clone is one base away. The rearrangement links TRBV5-6 to TRBJ1-1; D is unclear. In germline, CDR1 is SGHDT, CDR2 YYEEEE. This CDR3 contains 16 residues. This chain's CDR3 is CASRSALERVNTVAFF. In DNA form, the CDR3 reads TGTGCCAGTCGCAGTGCGTTAGAGCGGGTGAACACTGTAGCTTTCTTT.

The chain has TRBV28 and TRBJ1-5; weak D call: TRBD1 (6 bases). CDR1 is MDHEN and CDR2 is SYDVKM in the germline V gene. The CDR3 is 14 residues long. V lost 6 bases and J 0 bases, leaving 9 bases between the germline ends. The CDR3 DNA follows: TGTGCCAGCAGACGGACAGATAGCAATCAGCCCCAGCATTTT. Its protein is CASRRTDSNQPQHF.

The chain recombines TRBV19 with TRBJ2-3; D not certain. The germline CDR1 and CDR2 sequences are LNHDA and SQIVND (reference sequence). Trimming removed 7 bases at V and 1 base at J, with 15 bases between. The CDR3 spans 15 residues. In DNA, the CDR3 is TGTGCCAGTACCCCGAGAGGATTTCGCACAGATACGCAGTATTTT. It translates to CASTPRGFRTDTQYF.

Here the CDR3 DNA reads TGCGCCAGCAGACTAGCGGGAGCCTCCTACGAGCAGTACTTC. Protein: CASRLAGASYEQYF. The chain has TRBV10-2 and TRBJ2-7; 11 positions agree with TRBD2. J was trimmed by 0 bases and V by 6 bases; bases with no gene match: 1. This CDR3 is 14 amino acids long. Per germline, CDR1 WSHSY and CDR2 SAAADI.

The chain couples TRBV18 to TRBJ2-3; TRBD2 is a possible D gene (6 bases). The CDR3 contains 15 residues. Germline loops: CDR1 KGHSH, CDR2 LQKENI. Deletions cut 2 bases from V and 6 bases from J, with 15 bases between. The CDR3 region is CASSPNQLGGDTQYF. Written as DNA, the CDR3 is TGTGCCAGCTCACCAAACCAACTTGGGGGGGATACGCAGTATTTT.

J is TRBJ2-7 and V is TRBV6-5; D is uncertain. Germline V gene lookup returns CDR1 MNHEY and CDR2 SVGAGI. V lost 7 bases, J lost 0 bases, and 7 bases lay in between. This CDR3 is 12 amino acids long. The CDR3 here is CASKAFSYEQYF. The CDR3 bases are TGTGCCAGCAAAGCTTTCTCCTACGAGCAGTACTTC.